The clone carrying this T cell receptor beta chain was found a few times. Participants came from about two dozen US areas, aged about 18 to 89 years. Researchers sorted participants into cohorts using their self-reported clinical history. This sample is drawn from a study of blood T cell repertoires in COVID-19. Study-level information: From the United States, Italy and Spain came samples of acute and convalescent COVID-19. The cDNA or gDNA used as material had been derived from T cells, B-cell-depleted T cells, or PBMCs.

TCRdb keeps only in-frame clones here, not all; method: immunoSEQ multiplex PCR. This sample has 210,000 or so clones, with 75% to 85% found just once. Sequencing was carried out using PBMCs or T cells enriched from blood (not recorded which). The TCR sequence derives from a woman between 40 and 50 years old with acute COVID-19.

CDR3 loop: CASRRQGALNTEAFF. The CDR3 nucleotides are TGTGCCAGCAGGAGACAGGGGGCTTTGAACACTGAAGCTTTCTTT. The chain is built from TRBV28 and TRBJ1-1; 10 bases agree with TRBD1. The length of the CDR3 is 15 residues. Germline trimming cut 6 bases from V and 0 bases from J; bases unmatched to any gene: 4. The V gene's germline CDR1 is MDHEN and CDR2 SYDVKM.